Given below is one TCR beta chain in context. The data belong to a study of blood T cell repertoires in COVID-19. Across the whole study: The analysed material was cDNA or gDNA that came from T cells, B-cell-depleted T cells, or PBMCs.

During active infection, Seattle patients enrolled and were then monitored through disease. The CDR3 has 15 residues. Germline V gives CDR1 MNHEY, CDR2 SMNVEV (reference sequence). V lost 8 bases to trimming and J lost 2 bases, with 16 bases between them. Original handling: The authors estimated nucleated cell counts from reference gene primer amplification. Clones were read by immunoSEQ multiplex PCR, and TCRdb kept only the in-frame ones, dropping some. D and trimming were read from the DNA, whereas the V and J calls and clone size are those reported in that table. The repertoire has about 150,000 clones, roughly nine tenths of them found once; the top ten carry about an eighth.

The J gene is TRBJ1-5, the V gene TRBV27; D not certain. Sequencing input: peripheral blood. The sequence was collected from a man between 18 and 35 years old with COVID-19, enrolled during active disease. The CDR3 protein is CASGSTGGGNQPQHF. The DNA for the CDR3 is TGTGCCAGCGGGTCCACCGGAGGCGGCAATCAGCCCCAGCATTTT.